These 2 T cell receptor beta chains came from one sample sequenced in a study of blood T cell repertoires in COVID-19. Using immunoSEQ multiplex PCR, the repertoire was profiled, and TCRdb retains in-frame clones only, with some absent. There are under 350,000 clones in the sample; approximately 86% occur only once, and around 4.2% lies in the top ten. Sequencing was carried out using PBMCs or T cells enriched from blood (not recorded which). The receptors were sampled from a woman between 35 and 50 years old with acute COVID-19.

V is TRBV9 and J is TRBJ2-1; D not resolved. V lost 4 bases and J lost 6, with 14 bases in between. Germline CDR1 SGDLS, CDR2 YYNGEE. The CDR3 is made up of 14 amino acids. CDR3 region: CASSPTANSNEQFF. CDR3 in DNA: TGTGCCAGCAGCCCTACCGCTAATAGCAATGAGCAGTTCTTC.

This clone was seen once. The chain joins TRBV10-3 to TRBJ2-7, with D possibly matching TRBD2 (6 bases). This CDR3 has 15 residues. Germline-derived CDR1 and CDR2 are ENHRY and SYGVKD. Trimming shortened V by 4 bases and J by 3 bases, and 16 bases separated the two germline ends. Written as DNA, the CDR3 is TGTGCCATCAGTGGGGGGGACGGAGCCAACTACGAGCAGTACTTC. Translated: CAISGGDGANYEQYF.